Listed here are 23 T cell receptor beta chains from one sample, sequenced in a study of beta chain features in type 1 diabetes. For these TCRs, the target antigens are not known. Expressed TCRB transcripts got sequenced, as all isolated RNA was reverse transcribed. Method: immunoSEQ multiplex PCR; TCRdb's copy keeps in-frame clones and lacks some. The sample has nearly 350,000 clones, roughly 8.8% seen once. Study results and limitations: For Type 1 diabetes patients, all four CD4+ subsets carried TCRB CDR3s that were moderately but significantly shorter.

Sequencing used central memory CD4+ T cells from blood. These receptors originate from a man in his thirties or forties with type 1 diabetes.

This sequence joins TRBV5-1 and TRBJ2-2, with 7 bases lining up with TRBD1. This CDR3 comprises 15 residues. With V trimmed by 3 bases and J by 2 bases, 4 bases remained unmatched. Germline V gene data show CDR1 as SGHRS and CDR2 as YFSETQ. Here the CDR3 DNA reads TGCGCCAGCAGCTCGGGACAGCTAAACACCGGGGAGCTGTTTTTT. This codes for CASSSGQLNTGELFF.

This clone was picked up many times. The V call is TRBV15, the J call TRBJ2-6; possible D gene TRBD2, 7 bases. V was cut by 5 bases and J by 1 base, with 9 bases left in between. CDR3 size: 15 residues. Germline CDR1 is LNHNV and CDR2 is YYDKDF (reference sequence). The CDR3 DNA reads TGTGCCACCAGCGGGGGGGCATCTGGGGCCAACGTCCTGACTTTC. It translates to CATSGGASGANVLTF.

On this clone: Germline and junction disagree at one end, which may indicate a read error. V usage is TRBV7-2 and J usage is TRBJ2-5, with a tentative D call TRBD2 (6 bases). CDR1 and CDR2 (germline): SGHTA, FQGNSA. The CDR3 runs to 15 residues. The CDR3 reads CASSLGRGHQGTQYF. In DNA form, the CDR3 reads TGTGCCAGCAGCTTAGGGCGGGGCCATCAAGGGACCCAGTACTTC.

The rearrangement uses TRBV4-2 and TRBJ2-3; a possible D gene is TRBD1 (7 bases). The CDR3 totals 14 residues. Trimming cost V 0 bases and J 7 bases, with 11 bases left between them. Looked up from germline, CDR1 is LGHNA and CDR2 is YNFKEQ. The CDR3 DNA reads as TGTGCCAGCAGCCAAGACAGGGGGAGGTATACGCAGTATTTT. This translates into CASSQDRGRYTQYF.

The gene calls are TRBV9 and TRBJ2-7; 9 bases agree with TRBD1. V lost 3 bases to trimming and J lost 2 bases; unmatched junction nucleotides: 6. Germline assignment: CDR1 SGDLS and CDR2 YYNGEE. This CDR3 contains 15 residues. In nucleotides, the CDR3 is TGTGCCAGCAGCGGACATGACAGGGGGGCCTACGAGCAGTACTTC. This sequence encodes CASSGHDRGAYEQYF.

This clone was recorded a few times. The chain has TRBV25-1 and TRBJ2-2, with D perhaps matching TRBD2 (5 bases). V shed 6 bases and J shed 7 bases, with 12 bases lying between them. This CDR3 is built from 13 residues. The germline gives CDR1 MGHDK, CDR2 SYGVNS. CDR3 residues: CASRPPGNGELFF. CDR3 sequence (DNA): TGTGCCAGCAGGCCCCCCGGGAACGGGGAGCTGTTTTTT.

The chain is built from TRBV19 and TRBJ1-2, with D perhaps TRBD1 (6 bases). Germline V gene data show CDR1 as LNHDA and CDR2 as SQIVND (reference sequence). The length of the CDR3 is 14 residues. V lost 8 bases and J 3 bases, leaving 16 bases between the germline ends. This CDR3 is CASSYPQGDYGYTF. The CDR3, as DNA: TGTGCCAGTTCCTACCCACAGGGAGACTATGGCTACACCTTC.

The table lists this clone with a few counts. This chain links TRBV18 with TRBJ2-7, with D possibly matching TRBD1 (7 bases). The V and J ends lost 0 bases and 4 bases respectively, with 16 bases between them. There are 16 residues in the CDR3. Germline-derived CDR1 and CDR2 are KGHSH and LQKENI. CDR3 coding DNA: TGTGCCAGCTCACCACCGGGCGGGACAGACCTTTACGAGCAGTACTTC. Encoded protein: CASSPPGGTDLYEQYF.

This clone has more than one count but fewer than ten. The chain has TRBV2 and TRBJ2-7, with TRBD1 identical over 9 bases. The J segment lost 5 bases and the V segment lost 7 bases, leaving 6 bases of the junction unmatched. The length of the CDR3 is 13 residues. CDR1 SNHLY and CDR2 FYNNEI come from the germline V gene. The CDR3 DNA reads as TGTGCCAGCACTTTGGGACAGGGCAACGAGCAGTACTTC. Protein: CASTLGQGNEQYF.

The sample holds a few counts of this clone. J is TRBJ1-3 and V is TRBV9; D may be TRBD1 (5 bases). Trimming pared 0 bases from V and 0 bases from J, leaving 10 bases between. CDR1 and CDR2 (germline): SGDLS, YYNGEE. The CDR3 runs to 16 residues. This CDR3 reads CASSVESQGSGNTIYF. The CDR3 DNA follows: TGTGCCAGCAGCGTAGAATCGCAGGGCTCTGGAAACACCATATATTTT.

This clone was detected a few times. This chain links TRBV10-3 with TRBJ1-1, with 9 positions matching TRBD1. This CDR3 region has 17 residues. V gave up 6 bases and J gave up 6 bases; unmatched junction bases: 17. Per the germline V gene, CDR1 is ENHRY and CDR2 is SYGVKD. CDR3 DNA: TGTGCCATCAGATCACAGGGGGCGCTGATTGAGGGCGCTGAAGCTTTCTTT. It codes for CAIRSQGALIEGAEAFF.

The chain combines TRBV7-2 with TRBJ2-7; D gene ambiguous. CDR3 length equals 15 residues. The V end lost 4 bases, the J end lost 5 bases, and 18 bases lay between the germline ends. The germline V gene encodes CDR1 SGHTA and CDR2 FQGNSA. The CDR3: CASSSRMGSSNEQYF. The CDR3 bases are TGTGCCAGCAGCTCCCGAATGGGGTCAAGCAACGAGCAGTACTTC.

The rearrangement uses TRBV30 and TRBJ2-7; D is unresolved. The CDR3 is 11 amino acids. V lost 3 bases and J lost 2, with 5 bases in between. Germline CDR1 and CDR2: GTSNPN and SVGIG (reference sequence). Written as DNA, the CDR3 is TGTGCCTGGAGCAGTACCTACGAGCAGTACTTC. Translation: CAWSSTYEQYF.

This clone was detected a few times. The chain uses TRBV5-1 and TRBJ2-2; 7 bases are a match to TRBD1. V was pared by 2 bases and J by 3 bases, with 1 base of the junction left unmatched. CDR1 is SGHRS and CDR2 is YFSETQ in the germline V gene. This CDR3 is 14 amino acids long. CDR3 coding DNA: TGCGCCAGCAGCTTCACAGGGGACACCGGGGAGCTGTTTTTT. It translates to CASSFTGDTGELFF.

This chain joins TRBV28 and TRBJ1-5; D gene uncertain. The V end lost 5 bases, the J end lost 0 bases, and 11 bases lay between the germline ends. CDR3 size: 15 residues. Germline values: CDR1 MDHEN, CDR2 SYDVKM. The CDR3 here is CASSETGNSNQPQHF. The CDR3 coding sequence is TGTGCCAGCAGTGAGACGGGGAATAGCAATCAGCCCCAGCATTTT.

This clone was picked up a small number of times. V usage is TRBV7-2 and J usage is TRBJ1-2; TRBD1 might be the D (5 bases). The germline V gene encodes CDR1 SGHTA and CDR2 FQGNSA. The CDR3 has 13 residues. Trimming took 3 bases from V and 7 from J, leaving 12 bases between them. CDR3 protein: CASSFDSVGGYTF. The CDR3 DNA reads as TGTGCCAGCAGCTTCGACAGTGTCGGTGGCTACACCTTC.

V is TRBV13 and J is TRBJ2-5; 10 bases align to TRBD2. This CDR3 has 16 residues. V was clipped by 4 bases and J by 0 bases; unmatched bases: 5. CDR1 is PRHDT and CDR2 is FYEKMQ in the germline V gene (reference sequence). The CDR3 region is CASSSQRGGYQETQYF. In DNA form, the CDR3 reads TGTGCCAGCAGCTCCCAGCGGGGGGGGTACCAAGAGACCCAGTACTTC.

The chain couples TRBV2 to TRBJ1-2, with D perhaps TRBD1 (5 bases). Trimming stripped 10 bases from V and 1 base from J, with 13 bases between. The germline gives CDR1 SNHLY, CDR2 FYNNEI. The CDR3 has 13 residues. CDR3 coding DNA: TGTGCCACAGCGGGGGACCTTAACTATGGCTACACCTTC. Amino acid sequence: CATAGDLNYGYTF.

The chain uses TRBV19 and TRBJ2-3; TRBD2 matches 7 bases. CDR1 and CDR2 (germline): LNHDA, SQIVND (reference sequence). CDR3 length: 14 amino acids. J lost 2 bases, V lost 7 bases, and 6 bases had no gene match. The CDR3 nucleotides read TGTGCCAGTACCCGGGGGGACTTCACAGATACGCAGTATTTT. Translating it yields CASTRGDFTDTQYF.

This clone has just a few counts. V usage is TRBV5-1 and J usage is TRBJ2-7; possibly TRBD1 or TRBD2 for D (5 bases each). V was pared by 4 bases and J by 2 bases, with 16 bases between. The CDR3 consists of 15 residues. Germline-derived CDR1 and CDR2 are SGHRS and YFSETQ. CDR3 nucleotides: TGCGCCAGCAGCCAATCCGGGACCGGTACCTACGAGCAGTACTTC. Protein product: CASSQSGTGTYEQYF.

The CDR3 loop reads CASRGTGGSYGYTF. The DNA for the CDR3 is TGTGCCAGCAGGGGGACAGGGGGCAGCTATGGCTACACCTTC. The gene calls are TRBV28 and TRBJ1-2; the match to TRBD1 covers 12 bases. The germline gives CDR1 MDHEN, CDR2 SYDVKM. CDR3 length equals 14 residues. V was pared by 6 bases and J by 4 bases, with 3 bases of the junction left unmatched.

This chain uses TRBV10-3 with TRBJ2-2; TRBD1 aligns across 8 bases. The CDR3 runs to 15 residues. Germline values: CDR1 ENHRY, CDR2 SYGVKD. V lost 5 bases, J lost 5 bases, and 7 bases stayed unmatched. CDR3 residues: CAISWATGETGELFF. The CDR3, as DNA: TGTGCCATCAGTTGGGCGACAGGGGAGACCGGGGAGCTGTTTTTT.

The chain is built from TRBV4-3 and TRBJ2-5; D not resolved. The CDR3 is 15 amino acids. Trimming stripped 0 bases from V and 4 bases from J, with 12 bases between. Germline loops: CDR1 LGHNA, CDR2 YSLEER. For the CDR3, the DNA is TGCGCCAGCAGCCAAGAGTTGGGTGGGCGAGAGACCCAGTACTTC. Protein: CASSQELGGRETQYF.